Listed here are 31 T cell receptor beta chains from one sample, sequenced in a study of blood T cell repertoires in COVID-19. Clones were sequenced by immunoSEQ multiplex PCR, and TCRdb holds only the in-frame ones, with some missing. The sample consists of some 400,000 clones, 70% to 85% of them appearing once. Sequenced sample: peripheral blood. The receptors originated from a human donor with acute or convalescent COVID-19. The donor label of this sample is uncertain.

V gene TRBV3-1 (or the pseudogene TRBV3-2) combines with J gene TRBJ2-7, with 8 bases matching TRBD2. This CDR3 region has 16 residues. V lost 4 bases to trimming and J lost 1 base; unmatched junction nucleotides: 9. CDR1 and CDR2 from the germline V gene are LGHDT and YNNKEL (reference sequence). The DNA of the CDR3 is TGTGCCAGCAGCCCCCGTAATCCTAGCGGGTCCTACGAGCAGTACTTC. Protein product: CASSPRNPSGSYEQYF.

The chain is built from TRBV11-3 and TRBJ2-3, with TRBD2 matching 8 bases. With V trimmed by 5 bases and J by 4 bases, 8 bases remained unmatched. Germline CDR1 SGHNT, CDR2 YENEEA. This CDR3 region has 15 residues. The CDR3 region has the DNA TGTGCCAGCAGCCCGGGGGGGGCGGGAGCAGATACGCAGTATTTT. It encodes CASSPGGAGADTQYF.

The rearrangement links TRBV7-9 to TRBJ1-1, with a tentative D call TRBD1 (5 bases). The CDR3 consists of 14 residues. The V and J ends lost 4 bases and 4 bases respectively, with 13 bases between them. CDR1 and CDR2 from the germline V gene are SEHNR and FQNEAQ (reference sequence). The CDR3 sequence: CASSSWDSSTEAFF. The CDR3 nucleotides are TGTGCCAGCAGCTCGTGGGACTCCAGCACTGAAGCTTTCTTT.

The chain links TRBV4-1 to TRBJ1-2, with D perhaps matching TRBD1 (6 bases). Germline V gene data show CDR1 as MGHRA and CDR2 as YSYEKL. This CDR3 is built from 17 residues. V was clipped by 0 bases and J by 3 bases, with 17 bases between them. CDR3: CASSQDLTGTTYYGYTF. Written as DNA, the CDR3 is TGCGCCAGCAGCCAAGACTTAACAGGGACTACATACTATGGCTACACCTTC.

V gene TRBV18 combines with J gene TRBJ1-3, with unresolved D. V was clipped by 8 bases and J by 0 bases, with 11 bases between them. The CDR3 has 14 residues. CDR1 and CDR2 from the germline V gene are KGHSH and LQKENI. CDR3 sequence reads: CASLPGSSGNTIYF. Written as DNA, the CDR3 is TGTGCCAGCCTGCCGGGGTCCTCTGGAAACACCATATATTTT.

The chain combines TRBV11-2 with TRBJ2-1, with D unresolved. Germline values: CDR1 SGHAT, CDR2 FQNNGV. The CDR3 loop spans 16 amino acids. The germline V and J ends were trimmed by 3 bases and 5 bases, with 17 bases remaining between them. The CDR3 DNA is TGTGCCAGCAGCTTTCTTGGAGTGGGTGATAACAATGAGCAGTTCTTC. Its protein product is CASSFLGVGDNNEQFF.

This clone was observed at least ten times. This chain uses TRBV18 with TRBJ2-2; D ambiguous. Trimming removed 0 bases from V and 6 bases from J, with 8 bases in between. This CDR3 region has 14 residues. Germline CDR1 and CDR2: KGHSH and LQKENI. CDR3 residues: CASSPPAAAGELFF. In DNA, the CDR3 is TGTGCCAGCTCACCACCCGCGGCAGCCGGGGAGCTGTTTTTT.

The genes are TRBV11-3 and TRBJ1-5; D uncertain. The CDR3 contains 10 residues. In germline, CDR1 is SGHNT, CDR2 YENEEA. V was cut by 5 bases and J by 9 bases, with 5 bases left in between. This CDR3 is CASSGVPQHF. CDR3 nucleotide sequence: TGTGCCAGCAGCGGAGTGCCCCAGCATTTT. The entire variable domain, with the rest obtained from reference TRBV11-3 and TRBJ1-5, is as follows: EAGVVQSPRYKIIEKKQPVAFWCNPISGHNTLYWYLQNLGQGPELLIRYENEEAVDDSQLPKDRFSAERLKGVDSTLKIQPAELGDSAVYLCASSGVPQHFGDGTRLSIL.

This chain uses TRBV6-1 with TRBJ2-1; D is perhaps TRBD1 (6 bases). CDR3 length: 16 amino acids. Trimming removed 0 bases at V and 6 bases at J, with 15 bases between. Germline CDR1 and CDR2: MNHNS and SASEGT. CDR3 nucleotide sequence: TGTGCCAGCAGTGAAGCGCGTGGGGGCTCCCTCAATGAGCAGTTCTTC. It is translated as CASSEARGGSLNEQFF.

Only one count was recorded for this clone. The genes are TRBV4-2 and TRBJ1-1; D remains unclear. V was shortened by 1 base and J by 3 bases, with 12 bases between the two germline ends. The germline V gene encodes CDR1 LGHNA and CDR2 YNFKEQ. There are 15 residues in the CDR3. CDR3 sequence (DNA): TGTGCCAGCAGCCAAGCCAGAGGAGTGGACACTGAAGCTTTCTTT. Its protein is CASSQARGVDTEAFF.

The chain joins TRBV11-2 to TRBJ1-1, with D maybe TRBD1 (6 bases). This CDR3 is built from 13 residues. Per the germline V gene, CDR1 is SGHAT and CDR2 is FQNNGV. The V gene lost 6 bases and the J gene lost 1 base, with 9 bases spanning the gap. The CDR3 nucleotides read TGTGCCAGCAGTTTGGACAGGAACACTGAAGCTTTCTTT. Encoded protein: CASSLDRNTEAFF.

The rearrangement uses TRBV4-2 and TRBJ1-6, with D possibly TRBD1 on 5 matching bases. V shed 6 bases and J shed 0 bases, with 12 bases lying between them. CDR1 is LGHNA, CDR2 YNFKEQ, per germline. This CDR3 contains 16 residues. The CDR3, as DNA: TGTGCCAGCAGGGGACTAGGAAGCTCCTATAATTCACCCCTCCACTTT. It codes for CASRGLGSSYNSPLHF.

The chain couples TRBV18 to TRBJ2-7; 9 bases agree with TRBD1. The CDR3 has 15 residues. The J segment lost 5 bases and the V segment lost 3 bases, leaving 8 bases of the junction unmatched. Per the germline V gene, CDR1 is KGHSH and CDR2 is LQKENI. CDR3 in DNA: TGTGCCAGCTCACCTCCAGGGACAGGGTCCCACGAGCAGTACTTC. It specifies CASSPPGTGSHEQYF.

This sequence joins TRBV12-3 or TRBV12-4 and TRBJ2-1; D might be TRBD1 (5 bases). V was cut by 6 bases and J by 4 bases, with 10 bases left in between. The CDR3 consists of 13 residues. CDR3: CASRQDIYNEQFF. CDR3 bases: TGTGCCAGCAGACAGGACATTTACAATGAGCAGTTCTTC.

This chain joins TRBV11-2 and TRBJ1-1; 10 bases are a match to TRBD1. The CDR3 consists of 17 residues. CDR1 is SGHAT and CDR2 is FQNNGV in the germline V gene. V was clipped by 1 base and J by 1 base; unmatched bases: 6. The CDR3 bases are TGTGCCAGCAGCTTAGTACAGACAGGGGGCCCGAACACTGAAGCTTTCTTT. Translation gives CASSLVQTGGPNTEAFF.

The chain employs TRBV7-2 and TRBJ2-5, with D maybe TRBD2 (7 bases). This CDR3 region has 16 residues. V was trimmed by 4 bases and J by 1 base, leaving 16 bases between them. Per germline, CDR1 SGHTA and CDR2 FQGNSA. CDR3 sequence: CASSSRRGGGQETQYF. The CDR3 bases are TGTGCCAGCAGCTCCCGAAGGGGGGGCGGCCAAGAGACCCAGTACTTC.

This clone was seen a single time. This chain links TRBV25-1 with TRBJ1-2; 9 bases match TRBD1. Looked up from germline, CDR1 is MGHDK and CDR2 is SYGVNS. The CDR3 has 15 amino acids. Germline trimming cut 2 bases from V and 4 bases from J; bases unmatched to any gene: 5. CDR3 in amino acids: CASSEPGQGFYGYTF. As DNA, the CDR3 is TGTGCCAGCAGTGAACCGGGACAGGGATTCTATGGCTACACCTTC.

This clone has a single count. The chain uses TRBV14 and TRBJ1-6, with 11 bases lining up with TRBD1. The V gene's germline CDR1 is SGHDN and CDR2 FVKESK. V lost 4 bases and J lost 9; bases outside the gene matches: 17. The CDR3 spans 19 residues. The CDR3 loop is CASSPLVDRGLPRPSPLHF. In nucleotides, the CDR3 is TGTGCCAGCAGCCCGCTCGTGGACAGGGGGCTCCCCCGGCCTTCACCCCTCCACTTT.

The CDR3 loop is CASSFRGQHYGYTF. The CDR3 DNA reads TGTGCCAGCAGCTTCAGGGGCCAGCACTATGGCTACACCTTC. V gene TRBV5-6 combines with J gene TRBJ1-2; D possibly corresponds to TRBD1 (6 bases). CDR3 size: 14 residues. Germline V gene lookup returns CDR1 SGHDT and CDR2 YYEEEE. V lost 2 bases and J lost 3, with 11 bases in between.

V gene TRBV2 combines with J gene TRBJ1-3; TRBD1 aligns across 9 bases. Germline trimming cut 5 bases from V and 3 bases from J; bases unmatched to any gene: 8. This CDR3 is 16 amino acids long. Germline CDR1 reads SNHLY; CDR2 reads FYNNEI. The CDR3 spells CASSRETGGGGNTIYF. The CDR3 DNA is TGTGCCAGCAGTCGGGAGACAGGGGGAGGTGGAAACACCATATATTTT. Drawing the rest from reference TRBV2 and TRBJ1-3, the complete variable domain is EPEVTQTPSHQVTQMGQEVILRCVPISNHLYFYWYRQILGQKVEFLVSFYNNEISEKSEIFDDQFSVERPDGSNFTLKIRSTKLEDSAMYFCASSRETGGGGNTIYFGEGSWLTVV.

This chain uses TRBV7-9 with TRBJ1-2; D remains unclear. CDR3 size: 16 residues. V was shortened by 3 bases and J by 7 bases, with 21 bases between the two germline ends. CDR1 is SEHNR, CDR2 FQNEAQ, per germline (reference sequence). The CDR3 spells CASSLGQVLTPFGYTF. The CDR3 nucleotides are TGTGCCAGCAGCTTGGGTCAGGTTTTAACGCCTTTTGGCTACACCTTC.

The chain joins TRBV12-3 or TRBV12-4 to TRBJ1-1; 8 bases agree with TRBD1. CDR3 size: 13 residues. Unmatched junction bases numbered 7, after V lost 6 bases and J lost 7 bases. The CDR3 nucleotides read TGTGCCAGCAGCTTATTACAGGGGGATGAAGCTTTCTTT. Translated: CASSLLQGDEAFF.

The CDR3 loop reads CASSLGSGNTEAFF. CDR3 DNA sequence: TGTGCCAGCAGCTTAGGTTCGGGAAACACTGAAGCTTTCTTT. This rearrangement joins TRBV11-3 to TRBJ1-1; unclear D gene. The CDR3 is 14 amino acids. Germline loops: CDR1 SGHNT, CDR2 YENEEA. V lost 1 base and J lost 2, with 8 bases in between.

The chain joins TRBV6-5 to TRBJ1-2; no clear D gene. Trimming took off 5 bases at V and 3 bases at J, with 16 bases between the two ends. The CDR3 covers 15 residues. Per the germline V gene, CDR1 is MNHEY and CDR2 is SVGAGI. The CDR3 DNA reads TGTGCCAGCAGTCCTAGAGCCGGGGTGTACTATGGCTACACCTTC. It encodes CASSPRAGVYYGYTF.

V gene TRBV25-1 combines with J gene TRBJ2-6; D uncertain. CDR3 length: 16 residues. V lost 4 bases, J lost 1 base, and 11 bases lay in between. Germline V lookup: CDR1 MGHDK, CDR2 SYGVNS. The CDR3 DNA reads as TGTGCCAGCAGTGCCTTTGAGTTATCTGGGGCCAACGTCCTGACTTTC. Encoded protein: CASSAFELSGANVLTF. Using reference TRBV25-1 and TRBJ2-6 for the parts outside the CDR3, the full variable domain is EADIYQTPRYLVIGTGKKITLECSQTMGHDKMYWYQQDPGMELHLIHYSYGVNSTEKGDLSSESTVSRIRTEHFPLTLESARPSHTSQYLCASSAFELSGANVLTFGAGSRLTVL.

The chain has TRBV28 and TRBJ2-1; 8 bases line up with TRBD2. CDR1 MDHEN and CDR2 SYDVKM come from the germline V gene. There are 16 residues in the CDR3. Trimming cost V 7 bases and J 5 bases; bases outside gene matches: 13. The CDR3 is CASTPTGRGANNEQFF. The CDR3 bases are TGTGCCAGCACTCCTACCGGGCGGGGGGCCAACAATGAGCAGTTCTTC. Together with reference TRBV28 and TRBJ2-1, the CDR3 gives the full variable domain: DVKVTQSSRYLVKRTGEKVFLECVQDMDHENMFWYRQDPGLGLRLIYFSYDVKMKEKGDIPEGYSVSREKKERFSLILESASTNQTSMYLCASTPTGRGANNEQFFGPGTRLTVL.

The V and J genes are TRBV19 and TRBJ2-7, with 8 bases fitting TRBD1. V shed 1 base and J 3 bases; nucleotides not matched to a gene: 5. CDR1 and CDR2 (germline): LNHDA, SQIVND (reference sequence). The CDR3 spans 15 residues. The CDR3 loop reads CASSIVWDRNYEQYF. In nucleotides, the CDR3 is TGTGCCAGTAGTATAGTTTGGGACAGGAACTACGAGCAGTACTTC. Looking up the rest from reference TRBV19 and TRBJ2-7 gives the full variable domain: DGGITQSPKYLFRKEGQNVTLSCEQNLNHDAMYWYRQDPGQGLRLIYYSQIVNDFQKGDIAEGYSVSREKKESFPLTVTSAQKNPTAFYLCASSIVWDRNYEQYFGPGTRLTVT.

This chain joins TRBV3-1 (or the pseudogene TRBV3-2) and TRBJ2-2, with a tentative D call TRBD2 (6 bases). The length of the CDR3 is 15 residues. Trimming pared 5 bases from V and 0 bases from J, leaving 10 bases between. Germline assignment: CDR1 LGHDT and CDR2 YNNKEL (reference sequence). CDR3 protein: CASSKGLTNTGELFF. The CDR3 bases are TGTGCCAGCAGCAAGGGACTTACGAACACCGGGGAGCTGTTTTTT.

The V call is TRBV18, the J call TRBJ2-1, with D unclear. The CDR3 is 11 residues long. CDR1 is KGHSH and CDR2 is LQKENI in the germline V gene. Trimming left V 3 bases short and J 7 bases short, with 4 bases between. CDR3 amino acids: CASSPRNEQFF. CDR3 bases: TGTGCCAGCTCACCGAGAAATGAGCAGTTCTTC.

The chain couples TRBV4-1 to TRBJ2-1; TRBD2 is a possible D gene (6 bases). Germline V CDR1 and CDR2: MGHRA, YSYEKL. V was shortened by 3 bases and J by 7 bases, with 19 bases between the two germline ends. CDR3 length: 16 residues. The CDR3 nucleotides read TGCGCCAGCAGCCAGGAACCCGTATTCGGAGGGAATGAGCAGTTCTTC. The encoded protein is CASSQEPVFGGNEQFF.

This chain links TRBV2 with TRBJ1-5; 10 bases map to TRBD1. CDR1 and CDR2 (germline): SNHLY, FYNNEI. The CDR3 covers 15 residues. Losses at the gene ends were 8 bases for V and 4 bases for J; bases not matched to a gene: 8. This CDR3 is CASAGGTGVNQPQHF. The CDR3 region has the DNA TGTGCCAGCGCCGGGGGGACAGGGGTGAATCAGCCCCAGCATTTT. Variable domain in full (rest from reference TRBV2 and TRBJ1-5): EPEVTQTPSHQVTQMGQEVILRCVPISNHLYFYWYRQILGQKVEFLVSFYNNEISEKSEIFDDQFSVERPDGSNFTLKIRSTKLEDSAMYFCASAGGTGVNQPQHFGDGTRLSIL.